The clone carrying this T cell receptor beta chain was detected only a few times. The CDR3 loop spans 13 amino acids. Trimming shortened V by 4 bases and J by 3 bases, and 9 bases separated the two germline ends. Per the germline V gene, CDR1 is MGHRA and CDR2 is YSYEKL. The sample originates from a study of cytomegalovirus exposure and HLA in healthy donors. Primers: 60 Vbeta forward and 13 Jbeta reverse. Only in-frame clones appear in the TCRdb table, and some are missing; sequencing was by immunoSEQ multiplex PCR. The table lists 60,000 to 75,000 clones, about three quarters of them singletons. Sequenced input: PBMCs. The clonotype originates from a woman aged 40 to 50 in good health and CMV-seropositive. The chain recombines TRBV4-1 with TRBJ1-1; weak D call: TRBD1 (6 bases). CDR3 protein: CASSRKGDTEAFF. CDR3 sequence (DNA): TGCGCCAGCAGCCGTAAGGGGGACACTGAAGCTTTCTTT.